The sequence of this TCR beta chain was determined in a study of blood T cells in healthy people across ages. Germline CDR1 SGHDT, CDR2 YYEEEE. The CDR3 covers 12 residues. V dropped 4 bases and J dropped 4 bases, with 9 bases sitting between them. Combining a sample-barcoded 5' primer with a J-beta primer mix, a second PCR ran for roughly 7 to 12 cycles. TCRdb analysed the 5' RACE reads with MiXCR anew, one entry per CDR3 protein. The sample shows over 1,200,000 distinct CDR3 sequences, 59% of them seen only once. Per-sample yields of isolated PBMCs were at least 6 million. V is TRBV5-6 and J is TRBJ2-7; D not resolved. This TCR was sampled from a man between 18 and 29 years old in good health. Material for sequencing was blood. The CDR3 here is CASSVGEYEQYF. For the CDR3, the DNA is TGTGCCAGCAGCGTTGGAGAGTACGAGCAGTACTTC. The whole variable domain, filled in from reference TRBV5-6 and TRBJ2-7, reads DAGVTQSPTHLIKTRGQQVTLRCSPKSGHDTVSWYQQALGQGPQFIFQYYEEEERQRGNFPDRFSGHQFPNYSSELNVNALLLGDSALYLCASSVGEYEQYFGPGTRLTVT.